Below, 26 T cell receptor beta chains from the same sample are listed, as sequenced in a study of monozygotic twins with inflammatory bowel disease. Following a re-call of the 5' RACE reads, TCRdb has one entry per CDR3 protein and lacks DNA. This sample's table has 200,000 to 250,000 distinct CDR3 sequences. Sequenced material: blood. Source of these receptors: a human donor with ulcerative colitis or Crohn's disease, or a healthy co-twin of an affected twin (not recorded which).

Here the CDR3 reads CASSLLSGGPDTQYF. The chain recombines TRBV4-1 with TRBJ2-3; TCRdb names TRBD2, which stays unverified in the absence of DNA. This CDR3 region has 15 residues. Germline-derived CDR1 and CDR2 are MGHRA and YSYEKL.

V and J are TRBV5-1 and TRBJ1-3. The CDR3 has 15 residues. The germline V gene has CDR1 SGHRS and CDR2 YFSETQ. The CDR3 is CASSVSLGGGNTIYF. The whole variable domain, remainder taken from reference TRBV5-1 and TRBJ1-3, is KAGVTQTPRYLIKTRGQQVTLSCSPISGHRSVSWYQQTPGQGLQFLFEYFSETQRNKGNFPGRFSGRQFSNSRSEMNVSTLELGDSALYLCASSVSLGGGNTIYFGEGSWLTVV.

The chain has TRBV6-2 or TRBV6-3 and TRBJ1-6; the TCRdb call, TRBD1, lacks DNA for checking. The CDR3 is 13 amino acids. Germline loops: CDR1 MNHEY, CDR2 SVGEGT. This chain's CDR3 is CASSYVQGSPLHF.

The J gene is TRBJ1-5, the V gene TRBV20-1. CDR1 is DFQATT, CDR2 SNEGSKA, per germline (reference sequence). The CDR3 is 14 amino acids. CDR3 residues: CSARPSGSNQPQHF.

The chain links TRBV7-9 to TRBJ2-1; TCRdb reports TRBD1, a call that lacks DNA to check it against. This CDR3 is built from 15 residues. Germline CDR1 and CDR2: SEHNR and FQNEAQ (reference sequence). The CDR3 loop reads CASSPREQVYNEQFF. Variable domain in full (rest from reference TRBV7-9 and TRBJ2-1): DTGVSQNPRHKITKRGQNVTFRCDPISEHNRLYWYRQTLGQGPEFLTYFQNEAQLEKSRLLSDRFSAERPKGSFSTLEIQRTEQGDSAMYLCASSPREQVYNEQFFGPGTRLTVL.

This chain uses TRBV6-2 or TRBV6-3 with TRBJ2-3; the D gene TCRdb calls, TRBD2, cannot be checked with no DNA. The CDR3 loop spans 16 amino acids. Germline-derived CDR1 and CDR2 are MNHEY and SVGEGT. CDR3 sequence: CASAHPTAENTDTQYF.

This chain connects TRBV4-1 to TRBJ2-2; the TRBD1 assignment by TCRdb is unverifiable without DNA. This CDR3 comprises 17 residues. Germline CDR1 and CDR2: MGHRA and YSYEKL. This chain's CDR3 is CASSQTSGPTNTRELFF.

The CDR3 region is CASTAGVKGQPQHF. The chain combines TRBV2 with TRBJ1-5; absent DNA, TCRdb's TRBD1 call cannot be checked. There are 14 residues in the CDR3. CDR1 SNHLY and CDR2 FYNNEI come from the germline V gene.

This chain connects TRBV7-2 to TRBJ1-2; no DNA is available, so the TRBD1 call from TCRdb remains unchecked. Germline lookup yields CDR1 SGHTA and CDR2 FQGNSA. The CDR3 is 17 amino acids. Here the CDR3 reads CASNLVTGGRSNYGYTF. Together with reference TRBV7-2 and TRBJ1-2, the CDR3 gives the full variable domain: GAGVSQSPSNKVTEKGKDVELRCDPISGHTALYWYRQSLGQGLEFLIYFQGNSAPDKSGLPSDRFSAERTGGSVSTLTIQRTQQEDSAVYLCASNLVTGGRSNYGYTFGSGTRLTVV.

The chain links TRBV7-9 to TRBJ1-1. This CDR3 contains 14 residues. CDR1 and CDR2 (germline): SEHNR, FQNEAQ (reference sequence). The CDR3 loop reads CASSPNGDDTEAFF.

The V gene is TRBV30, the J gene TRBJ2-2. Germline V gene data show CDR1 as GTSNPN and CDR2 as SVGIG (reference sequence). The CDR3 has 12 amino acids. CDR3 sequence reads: CAWRDLPGELFF.

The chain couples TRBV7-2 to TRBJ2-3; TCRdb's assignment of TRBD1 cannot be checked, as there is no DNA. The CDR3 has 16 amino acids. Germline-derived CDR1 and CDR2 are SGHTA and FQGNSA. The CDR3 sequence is CARSPDKLTSTDTQYF.

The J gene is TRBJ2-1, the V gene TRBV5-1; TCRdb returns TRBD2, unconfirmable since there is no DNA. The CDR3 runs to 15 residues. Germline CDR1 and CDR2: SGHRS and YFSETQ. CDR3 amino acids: CASSRTSGGFNEQFF.

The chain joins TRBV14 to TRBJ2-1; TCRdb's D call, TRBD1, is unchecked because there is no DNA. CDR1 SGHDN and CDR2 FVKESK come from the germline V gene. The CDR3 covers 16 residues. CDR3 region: CASSQDRLRVYNEQFF.

The CDR3 sequence is CASSFKGQETQYF. V and J are TRBV7-9 and TRBJ2-5; without DNA, the TCRdb call of TRBD1 cannot be checked. The CDR3 totals 13 residues. Germline V gene lookup returns CDR1 SEHNR and CDR2 FQNEAQ (reference sequence).

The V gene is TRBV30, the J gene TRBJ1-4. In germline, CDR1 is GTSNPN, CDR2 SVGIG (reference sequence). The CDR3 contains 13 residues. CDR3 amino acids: CAWSVPTNEKLFF.

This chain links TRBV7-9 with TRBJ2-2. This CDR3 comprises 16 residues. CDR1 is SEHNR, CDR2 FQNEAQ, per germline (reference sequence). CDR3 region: CASSFVDFPNTGELFF.

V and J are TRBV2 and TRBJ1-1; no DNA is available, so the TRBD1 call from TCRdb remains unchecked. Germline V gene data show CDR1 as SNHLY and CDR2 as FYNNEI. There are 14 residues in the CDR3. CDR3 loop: CAAYRGTLNTEAFF.

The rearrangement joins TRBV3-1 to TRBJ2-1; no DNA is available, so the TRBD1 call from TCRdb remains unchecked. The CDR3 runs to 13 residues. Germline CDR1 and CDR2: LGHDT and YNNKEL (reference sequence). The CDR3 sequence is CASSPGLFLVQFF.

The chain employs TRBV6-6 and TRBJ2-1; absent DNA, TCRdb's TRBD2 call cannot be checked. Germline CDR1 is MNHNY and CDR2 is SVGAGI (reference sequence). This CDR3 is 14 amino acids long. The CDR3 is CASRGSGEYNEQFF.

The CDR3 here is CATGQGSTPEAFF. The chain joins TRBV6-6 to TRBJ1-1; TCRdb's assignment of TRBD1 cannot be checked, as there is no DNA. This CDR3 comprises 13 residues. Germline V lookup: CDR1 MNHNY, CDR2 SVGAGI (reference sequence).

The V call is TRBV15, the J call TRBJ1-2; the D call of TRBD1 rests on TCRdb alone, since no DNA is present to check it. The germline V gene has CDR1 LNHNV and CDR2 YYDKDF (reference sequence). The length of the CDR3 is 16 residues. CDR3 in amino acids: CATSRDRPDRGYGYTF.

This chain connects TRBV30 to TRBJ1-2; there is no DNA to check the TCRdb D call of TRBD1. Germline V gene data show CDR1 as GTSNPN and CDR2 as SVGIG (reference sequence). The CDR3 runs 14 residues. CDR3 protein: CACYRDRPNYGYTF.

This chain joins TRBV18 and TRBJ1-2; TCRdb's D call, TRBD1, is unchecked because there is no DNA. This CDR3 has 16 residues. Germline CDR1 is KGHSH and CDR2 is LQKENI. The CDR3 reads CASSPGTPDLNYGYTF.

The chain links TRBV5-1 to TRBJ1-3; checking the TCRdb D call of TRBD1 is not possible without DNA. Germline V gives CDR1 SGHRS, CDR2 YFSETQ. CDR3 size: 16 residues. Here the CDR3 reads CASSAGQGASGNTIYF.

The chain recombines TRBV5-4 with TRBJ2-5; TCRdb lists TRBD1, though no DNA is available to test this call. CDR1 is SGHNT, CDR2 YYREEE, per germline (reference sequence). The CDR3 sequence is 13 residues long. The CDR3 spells CASSFKGGETQYF.